This entry features one TCR beta chain sequence. V lost 7 bases and J lost 0; bases outside the gene matches: 8. Germline V CDR1 and CDR2: SNHLY, FYNNEI. This CDR3 has 15 amino acids. The data originate from a study of blood T cells in healthy people across ages. The second PCR ran about 7 to 12 cycles with a sample-barcoded 5' primer and J-beta primers. Via MiXCR, TCRdb re-called the 5' RACE reads, giving one row per CDR3 protein. The sample records roughly 650,000 distinct CDR3 sequences, approximately 30% being singletons. The receptor was isolated from a woman aged 80 or older in good health. J is TRBJ1-2 and V is TRBV2; 7 bases are shared with TRBD1. The sample comprised blood. For the CDR3, the DNA is TGTGCCAGCACCTTAGACAGGGCTACTAACTATGGCTACACCTTC. This codes for CASTLDRATNYGYTF.